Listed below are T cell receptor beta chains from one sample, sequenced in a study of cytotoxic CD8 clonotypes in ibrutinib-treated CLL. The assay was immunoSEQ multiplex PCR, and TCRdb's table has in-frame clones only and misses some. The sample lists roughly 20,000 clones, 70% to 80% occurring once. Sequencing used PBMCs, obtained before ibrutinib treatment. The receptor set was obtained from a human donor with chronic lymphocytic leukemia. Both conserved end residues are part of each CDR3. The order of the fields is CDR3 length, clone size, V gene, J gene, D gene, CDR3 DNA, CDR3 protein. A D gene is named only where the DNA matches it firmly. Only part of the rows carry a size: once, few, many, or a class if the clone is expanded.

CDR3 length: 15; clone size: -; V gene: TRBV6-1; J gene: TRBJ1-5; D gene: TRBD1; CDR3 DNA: TGTGCCAGCAGGGGGACAGGCAATAGCAATCAGCCCCAGCATTTT; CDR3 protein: CASRGTGNSNQPQHF
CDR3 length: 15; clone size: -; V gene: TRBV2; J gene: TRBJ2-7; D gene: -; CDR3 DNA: TGTGCCAGCAGTGAAGGGTACGGCGAAGCCTACGAGCAGTACTTC; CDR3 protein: CASSEGYGEAYEQYF
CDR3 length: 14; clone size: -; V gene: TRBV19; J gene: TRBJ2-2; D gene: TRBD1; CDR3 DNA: TGTGCCAGTAGTATCGGACAGGCTACCGGGGAGCTGTTTTTT; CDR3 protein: CASSIGQATGELFF
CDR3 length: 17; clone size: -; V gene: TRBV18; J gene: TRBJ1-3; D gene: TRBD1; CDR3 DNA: TGTGCCAGCTCATCACTACCGGGACAGGACTCTGGAAACACCATATATTTT; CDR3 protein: CASSSLPGQDSGNTIYF
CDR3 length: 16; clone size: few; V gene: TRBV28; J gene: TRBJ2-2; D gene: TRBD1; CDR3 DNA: TGTGCCAGCAGTTGGGCGGGGACAGGGGTCGCCGGGGAGCTGTTTTTT; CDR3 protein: CASSWAGTGVAGELFF
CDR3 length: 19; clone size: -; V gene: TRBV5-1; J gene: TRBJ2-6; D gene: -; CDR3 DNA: TGCGCCAGCAGCCCCCTCCAAGGACAGAGCCTCTCTGGGGCCAACGTCCTGACTTTC; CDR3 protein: CASSPLQGQSLSGANVLTF
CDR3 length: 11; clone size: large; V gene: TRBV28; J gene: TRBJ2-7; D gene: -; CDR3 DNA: TGTGCCAGCAGTTCCCGTCGGGAGCAGTACTTC; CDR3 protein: CASSSRREQYF
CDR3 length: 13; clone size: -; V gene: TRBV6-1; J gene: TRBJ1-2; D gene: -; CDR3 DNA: TGTGCCAGCAGTGAACACCCCGTTTATGGCTACACCTTC; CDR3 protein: CASSEHPVYGYTF
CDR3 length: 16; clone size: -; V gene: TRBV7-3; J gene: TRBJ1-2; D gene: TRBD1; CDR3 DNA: TGTGCCAGCAGCCCCCAGCCGGGACAGGGCAAGTATGGCTACACCTTC; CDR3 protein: CASSPQPGQGKYGYTF
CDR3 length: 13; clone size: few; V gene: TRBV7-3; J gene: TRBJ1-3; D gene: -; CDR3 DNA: TGTGCCAGCAGCCCCGGGCCAGGAAACACCATATATTTT; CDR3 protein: CASSPGPGNTIYF
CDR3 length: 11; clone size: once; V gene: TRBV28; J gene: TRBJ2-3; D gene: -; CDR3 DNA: TGTGCCAGCACAACTGGAGATACGCAGTATTTT; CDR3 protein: CASTTGDTQYF
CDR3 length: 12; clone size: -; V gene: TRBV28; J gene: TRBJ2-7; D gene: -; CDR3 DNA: TGTGCCAGCAGTTTCGGGTCATACGAGCAGTACTTC; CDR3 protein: CASSFGSYEQYF
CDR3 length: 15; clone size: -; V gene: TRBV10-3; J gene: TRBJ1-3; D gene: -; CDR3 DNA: TGTGCCATCAGCGAACAGGGTTATGTTGGAAACACCATATATTTT; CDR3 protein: CAISEQGYVGNTIYF
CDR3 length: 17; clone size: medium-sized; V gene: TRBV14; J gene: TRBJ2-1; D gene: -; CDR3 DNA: TGTGCCAGCAGCCAAGATCGAGGGGGTTTGCTTTTTGATGAGCAGTTCTTC; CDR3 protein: CASSQDRGGLLFDEQFF
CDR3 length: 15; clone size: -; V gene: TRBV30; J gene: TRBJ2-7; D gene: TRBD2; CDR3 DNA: TGTGCCTGGAGTGTACAGTGGGGGAGGGCCGCCGAGCAGTACTTC; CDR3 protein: CAWSVQWGRAAEQYF
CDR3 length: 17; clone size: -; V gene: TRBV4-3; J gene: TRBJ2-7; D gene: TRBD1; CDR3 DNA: TGCGCCAGCAGCCAAAACCTTCCGGGACAGGGGTCCTACGAGCAGTACTTC; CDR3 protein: CASSQNLPGQGSYEQYF
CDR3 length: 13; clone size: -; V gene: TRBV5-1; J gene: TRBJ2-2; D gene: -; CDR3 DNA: TGCGCCAGCAGAGGCCAGGGTGCCGGGGAGCTGTTTTTT; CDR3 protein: CASRGQGAGELFF
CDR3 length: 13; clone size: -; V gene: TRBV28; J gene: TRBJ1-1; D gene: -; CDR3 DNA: TGTGCCACACACGGACAATCGAACACTGAAGCTTTCTTT; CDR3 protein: CATHGQSNTEAFF
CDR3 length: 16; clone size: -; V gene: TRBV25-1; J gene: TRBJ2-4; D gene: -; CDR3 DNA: TGTGCCAGCAGTGAATATCAGGTCCTAGCCAAAAACATTCAGTACTTC; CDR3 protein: CASSEYQVLAKNIQYF
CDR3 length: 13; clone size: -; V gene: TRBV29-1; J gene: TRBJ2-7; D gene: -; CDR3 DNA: TGCAGCGCGGTCCACGAGGGGGCCTACGAGCAGTACTTC; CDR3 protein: CSAVHEGAYEQYF
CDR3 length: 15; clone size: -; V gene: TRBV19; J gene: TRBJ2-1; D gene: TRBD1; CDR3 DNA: TGTGCCAGTAGTATACAGGGACAGGGGTGGAATGAGCAGTTCTTC; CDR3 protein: CASSIQGQGWNEQFF
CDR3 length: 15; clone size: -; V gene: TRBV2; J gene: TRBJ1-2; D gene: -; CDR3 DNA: TGTGCCAGCAGTGAAGGGGGTCAGGGGAACTATGGCTACACCTTC; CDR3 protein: CASSEGGQGNYGYTF